This TCR beta chain was documented in a study of metastatic and nonmetastatic thyroid tumors. General study results and limits: The study reportedly found significantly higher TCR beta diversity in malignant thyroid tumors than benign nodules, in blood and tumor.

TCRdb reprocessed the PCR reads via MiXCR. The repertoire holds about 22,000 clones, with 13% to 15% as singletons. This clone was recorded at least ten times. Its antigen remains unidentified. Nobody among the patients had been given any treatment before thyroid surgery. This CDR3 comprises 13 residues. Germline V gene data show CDR1 as SNHLY and CDR2 as FYNNEI. Trimming removed 4 bases from V and 2 bases from J, with 6 bases in between. Sequencing input: tumor tissue. The rearrangement joins TRBV2 to TRBJ2-1, with D possibly matching TRBD2 (5 bases). This TCR was sampled from a female donor with papillary thyroid cancer or a benign thyroid nodule (not recorded which). Some clones in this sample may be carry-over from other donors' samples. In DNA, the CDR3 is TGTGCCAGCAGTGCGGGGACCTACAATGAGCAGTTCTTC. Protein product: CASSAGTYNEQFF.